The 27 T cell receptor beta chains reported below all come from one sample, sequenced in a study of T cell repertoires in cytomegalovirus infection (dated by TCRdb to between 2017 and 2020). Reads for this sample came from an Illumina HiSeq 1500. The raw public reads went through TCRdb reprocessing: fastp at Q25, MiXCR clone calling, in-frame beta chains kept. One record per CDR3 amino acid sequence lists the most common genes and DNA. This sample gives hundreds of thousands of distinct CDR3 sequences in total; 22% of them show up just once. The ten largest clones represent 15% to 20% of the sample. Sequencing was carried out using CD8+ T cells from PBMCs. The receptors were sampled from a human donor in good health (CMV status not recorded). Some clones in this sample may be carry-over from other donors' samples.

The genes are TRBV12-3 or TRBV12-4 and TRBJ1-3, with D unresolved. The V and J ends lost 6 bases and 2 bases respectively, with 5 bases between them. This CDR3 region has 12 residues. CDR3 sequence reads: CASSYPGNTIYF. Here the CDR3 DNA reads TGTGCCAGCAGCTATCCTGGAAACACCATATATTTT.

This clonotype appeared a few times. The chain has TRBV7-9 and TRBJ2-3; D gene uncertain. Looked up from germline, CDR1 is SEHNR and CDR2 is FQNEAQ (reference sequence). V dropped 2 bases and J dropped 0 bases, with 12 bases sitting between them. The CDR3 totals 16 residues. This CDR3 is CASSLLGSSSTDTQYF. CDR3 coding DNA: TGTGCCAGCAGCTTACTCGGATCTTCGAGCACAGATACGCAGTATTTT.

This clonotype has at least ten counts. The chain uses TRBV11-2 and TRBJ2-3; 9 positions match TRBD2. The V segment lost 6 bases and the J segment 6 bases; nucleotides outside the gene matches: 10. In germline, CDR1 is SGHAT, CDR2 FQNNGV. There are 15 residues in the CDR3. The CDR3 reads CASSPGVAGEDTQYF. CDR3 sequence (DNA): TGTGCCAGCAGTCCCGGGGTAGCGGGGGAGGATACGCAGTATTTT.

This clonotype was seen at least ten times. V and J are TRBV7-8 and TRBJ2-7, with D hard to call. Germline assignment: CDR1 SGHVS and CDR2 FQNEAQ. V lost 4 bases to trimming and J lost 6 bases, with 10 bases between them. CDR3 length: 12 amino acids. The CDR3 region is CASSYLLGEQYF. The CDR3 bases are TGTGCCAGCAGCTACCTTTTAGGCGAGCAGTACTTC.

This clonotype was recorded many times. The chain has TRBV7-9 and TRBJ1-1; D possibly corresponds to TRBD1 (5 bases). CDR1 is SEHNR and CDR2 is FQNEAQ in the germline V gene (reference sequence). With 5 bases removed from V and 4 bases from J, the gap between germline ends came to 14 bases. The CDR3 runs to 14 residues. CDR3 DNA: TGTGCCAGCAGCCCTAGGGACGTCCGCACTGAAGCTTTCTTT. Its protein is CASSPRDVRTEAFF.

The chain links TRBV7-2 to TRBJ2-1; 8 bases line up with TRBD1. The junction had 3 bases not matched to a gene; V was cut back by 3 bases and J by 8 bases. There are 13 residues in the CDR3. Germline loops: CDR1 SGHTA, CDR2 FQGNSA. The CDR3 spells CASSLRTGYEQFF. For the CDR3, the DNA is TGTGCCAGCAGCTTGCGGACAGGGTATGAGCAGTTCTTC.

The rearrangement joins TRBV2 to TRBJ2-3; perhaps TRBD2 as D (6 bases). The V gene lost 3 bases and the J gene lost 0 bases, with 13 bases spanning the gap. The germline CDR1 and CDR2 sequences are SNHLY and FYNNEI. The CDR3 covers 16 residues. This CDR3 reads CASSDGGQTSTDTQYF. CDR3 bases: TGTGCCAGCAGTGACGGAGGGCAGACTAGCACAGATACGCAGTATTTT.

Ten or more counts support this clonotype. The V and J genes are TRBV10-3 and TRBJ1-1; 9 bases line up with TRBD1. V shed 0 bases, J shed 6 bases, and the junction held 5 bases outside the gene matches. The CDR3 extends over 15 amino acids. Germline values: CDR1 ENHRY, CDR2 SYGVKD. Here the CDR3 DNA reads TGTGCCATCAGTGAGTCAGGGACAGGGTTGGCTGAAGCTTTCTTT. It translates to CAISESGTGLAEAFF.

The J gene is TRBJ1-5, the V gene TRBV12-3 or TRBV12-4; D not resolved. The CDR3 extends over 14 amino acids. The ends were cut back, 2 bases at V and 7 bases at J, with 12 bases in the middle. As DNA, the CDR3 is TGTGCCAGCAGTTTAATGACCCTTGGGCAGCCCCAGCATTTT. Protein sequence: CASSLMTLGQPQHF.

This clonotype was seen at least ten times. V usage is TRBV7-9 and J usage is TRBJ1-4; D is undetermined. The germline gives CDR1 SEHNR, CDR2 FQNEAQ (reference sequence). This CDR3 has 13 amino acids. With 4 bases removed from V and 5 bases from J, the gap between germline ends came to 8 bases. In nucleotides, the CDR3 is TGTGCCAGCAGCTCAGGTTGGAATGAAAAACTGTTTTTT. Protein: CASSSGWNEKLFF.

Ten or more counts support this clonotype. The chain uses TRBV7-2 and TRBJ1-6; tentative D call: TRBD1 (5 bases). The CDR3 runs to 14 residues. Germline V lookup: CDR1 SGHTA, CDR2 FQGNSA. V lost 4 bases to trimming and J lost 9 bases, with 13 bases between them. The chain's CDR3 is CASSYLTDLSPLHF. CDR3 nucleotides: TGTGCCAGCAGCTACTTGACAGACCTTTCACCCCTCCACTTT.

This clonotype was seen more than once but under ten times. This chain links TRBV12-3 or TRBV12-4 with TRBJ1-6; D might be TRBD1 (5 bases). The CDR3 runs to 15 residues. The V gene lost 2 bases and the J gene lost 5 bases, with 10 bases spanning the gap. CDR3 protein: CASSLWGVDNSPLHF. The DNA of the CDR3 is TGTGCCAGCAGTTTATGGGGGGTGGATAATTCACCCCTCCACTTT.

This clonotype was detected many times. The chain links TRBV7-9 to TRBJ2-5; D unresolved. Per the germline V gene, CDR1 is SEHNR and CDR2 is FQNEAQ (reference sequence). With 1 base removed from V and 4 bases from J, the gap between germline ends came to 7 bases. The CDR3 spans 13 residues. The CDR3 spells CASSLEMGETQYF. The CDR3 nucleotides read TGTGCCAGCAGCTTAGAGATGGGAGAGACCCAGTACTTC.

This clonotype was counted many times. The chain uses TRBV11-2 and TRBJ1-6; D remains unclear. V was trimmed by 1 base and J by 7 bases, leaving 11 bases between them. The CDR3 runs 15 residues. Germline values: CDR1 SGHAT, CDR2 FQNNGV. CDR3 DNA sequence: TGTGCCAGCAGCTTAGGACCCAGTCCCAATTCACCCCTCCACTTT. It codes for CASSLGPSPNSPLHF.

V gene TRBV20-1 combines with J gene TRBJ1-2; D is unclear. The germline V gene encodes CDR1 DFQATT and CDR2 SNEGSKA (reference sequence). This CDR3 contains 16 residues. The V and J ends lost 0 bases and 5 bases respectively, with 19 bases between them. The CDR3 sequence is CSARDRETEPLYGYTF. The CDR3 DNA is TGCAGTGCTAGAGATCGTGAGACCGAGCCTTTATATGGCTACACCTTC.

A note on this clonotype: A much larger clone sits a single nucleotide away, making a read error possible. The chain carries TRBV6-5 and TRBJ2-2, with D perhaps TRBD2 (5 bases). Per germline, CDR1 MNHEY and CDR2 SVGAGI. The CDR3 has 14 amino acids. The CDR3 region is CASSYGQNTGELSF. DNA for the CDR3: TGTGCCAGCAGTTACGGGCAGAACACCGGGGAGCTGTCTTTT.

This clonotype was detected ten times or more. The chain recombines TRBV10-2 with TRBJ2-7; either TRBD1 or TRBD2 may fit D (6 bases each). The CDR3 runs to 14 residues. V lost 3 bases and J lost 1, with 10 bases in between. The germline CDR1 and CDR2 sequences are WSHSY and SAAADI. The CDR3 DNA reads as TGCGCCAGCAGTGATCAGGGGACTTCCTACGAGCAGTACTTC. Translation gives CASSDQGTSYEQYF.

The genes are TRBV7-2 and TRBJ2-2; perhaps TRBD1 as D (5 bases). CDR1 and CDR2 (germline): SGHTA, FQGNSA. Trimming cost V 5 bases and J 1 base, with 11 bases left between them. CDR3 length: 15 residues. The CDR3 is CASSPDRLNTGELFF. The CDR3 coding sequence is TGTGCCAGCAGCCCAGACAGACTGAACACCGGGGAGCTGTTTTTT.

The chain carries TRBV20-1 and TRBJ1-1, with D possibly being TRBD1 (6 bases). The CDR3 consists of 14 residues. The germline gives CDR1 DFQATT, CDR2 SNEGSKA (reference sequence). Trimming removed 0 bases at V and 3 bases at J, with 11 bases between. Here the CDR3 DNA reads TGCAGTGCTAGAGATAGGAACAGGGACACTGAAGCTTTCTTT. The encoded protein is CSARDRNRDTEAFF.

The J gene is TRBJ1-1, the V gene TRBV12-3 or TRBV12-4; 7 positions match TRBD1. There are 16 residues in the CDR3. Trimming took 3 bases from V and 4 from J; bases not matched to a gene: 11. Here the CDR3 reads CASSFSQDRVGTEAFF. In DNA, the CDR3 is TGTGCCAGCAGTTTTTCCCAAGACAGGGTGGGCACTGAAGCTTTCTTT.

This clonotype showed up just a few times. The chain joins TRBV5-5 to TRBJ2-7, with unresolved D. There are 14 residues in the CDR3. Germline V gene sequence: CDR1 SGHKS, CDR2 YYEKEE (reference sequence). V lost 1 base, J lost 6 bases, and 14 bases lay in between. CDR3 DNA sequence: TGTGCCAGCAGCTTGCCCCAGTCGTCGGCCGAGCAGTACTTC. It specifies CASSLPQSSAEQYF.

CDR3 sequence (DNA): TGCAGTGCTAGAGATTGGGGACAGAATGGCTACACCTTC. Residues: CSARDWGQNGYTF. This chain connects TRBV20-1 to TRBJ1-2; 7 positions agree with TRBD1. Trimming at V came to 0 bases and at J to 6 bases, leaving 4 bases not matched to a gene. The CDR3 extends over 13 amino acids. Germline V lookup: CDR1 DFQATT, CDR2 SNEGSKA (reference sequence).

V usage is TRBV29-1 and J usage is TRBJ1-5; 8 bases map to TRBD1. The CDR3 extends over 13 amino acids. CDR1 and CDR2 (germline): SQVTM, ANQGSEA. Trimming took 4 bases from V and 7 from J; bases not matched to a gene: 6. The chain's CDR3 is CSVAPGQGQPQHF. The CDR3 DNA reads as TGCAGCGTTGCCCCTGGACAGGGCCAGCCCCAGCATTTT.

The rearrangement joins TRBV28 to TRBJ2-2; 10 nucleotides line up with TRBD2. This CDR3 is built from 16 residues. J was trimmed by 7 bases and V by 2 bases; bases with no gene match: 7. CDR1 MDHEN and CDR2 SYDVKM come from the germline V gene. The CDR3 DNA follows: TGTGCCAGCAGTTTAAGACTAGCGGGCGTCGACGGGGAGCTGTTTTTT. It yields the protein CASSLRLAGVDGELFF. Drawing the rest from reference TRBV28 and TRBJ2-2, the complete variable domain is DVKVTQSSRYLVKRTGEKVFLECVQDMDHENMFWYRQDPGLGLRLIYFSYDVKMKEKGDIPEGYSVSREKKERFSLILESASTNQTSMYLCASSLRLAGVDGELFFGEGSRLTVL.

Comment on this clonotype: It may be a read error: a sequence one base away is much more abundant. The V and J genes are TRBV7-6 and TRBJ2-2; no clear D gene. The germline V and J ends were trimmed by 5 bases and 3 bases, with 10 bases remaining between them. The CDR3 contains 14 residues. Germline CDR1 SGHVS, CDR2 FNYEAQ. The CDR3 reads CASSGDWDTGELFF. The DNA of the CDR3 is TGTGCCAGCAGCGGCGACTGGGACACCGGGGAGCTGTTTTTT.

V is TRBV28 and J is TRBJ2-5; unclear D gene. Trimming took off 2 bases at V and 5 bases at J, with 12 bases between the two ends. This CDR3 is built from 14 residues. CDR1 is MDHEN and CDR2 is SYDVKM in the germline V gene. The DNA for the CDR3 is TGTGCCAGCAGTTTAGGTGGTGGTTGGGAGACCCAGTACTTC. Its translation is CASSLGGGWETQYF. The whole variable domain, filled in from reference TRBV28 and TRBJ2-5, reads DVKVTQSSRYLVKRTGEKVFLECVQDMDHENMFWYRQDPGLGLRLIYFSYDVKMKEKGDIPEGYSVSREKKERFSLILESASTNQTSMYLCASSLGGGWETQYFGPGTRLLVL.

This clonotype was seen at least ten times. This chain uses TRBV6-6 with TRBJ2-2, with D possibly TRBD2 on 5 matching bases. Germline V gives CDR1 MNHNY, CDR2 SVGAGI (reference sequence). The CDR3 contains 16 residues. V was trimmed by 0 bases and J by 2 bases, leaving 10 bases between them. CDR3 region: CASSYSRAANTGELFF. In DNA form, the CDR3 reads TGTGCCAGCAGTTACTCGAGGGCGGCCAACACCGGGGAGCTGTTTTTT.